This TCR beta chain was sequenced for a study of T cells in Graves' hyperthyroidism and ophthalmopathy. General study results and limits: For ophthalmopathy, model prediction preceded onset by a median about six months. A 13 V-J signature model discriminated ophthalmopathy versus stable hyperthyroidism.

Amplification targeted TCR beta CDR3 regions from RNA transcripts. RT-PCR in the first round (using the HTBI primer set) targeted the TCR CDR3. TCRdb recomputed calls from the multiplex PCR reads with MiXCR, one row per CDR3 protein. The repertoire consists of approximately 400,000 distinct CDR3 sequences, with 15% occurring once and the leading ten covering over 25%. CDR3 length equals 16 residues. Trimming removed 0 bases from V and 3 bases from J, with 15 bases in between. Germline loops: CDR1 MNHEY, CDR2 SVGAGI. Each patient was aged 18 to 65 and had newly diagnosed hyperthyroidism of under 2 months' duration. Exclusions: uncontrolled infection, other autoimmune disease, pregnancy, lactation. Turning to this clonotype: Its antigen is not identified.

The gene calls are TRBV6-5 and TRBJ2-7, with D perhaps assigned TRBD1 or TRBD2 (6 bases each). The sequencing input was blood. This TCR was sampled from a woman in her 30s with Graves' hyperthyroidism. As DNA, the CDR3 is TGTGCCAGCAGTTACTCGCGGGTTAGGGGGGACTACGAGCAGTACTTC. Translating gives CASSYSRVRGDYEQYF.